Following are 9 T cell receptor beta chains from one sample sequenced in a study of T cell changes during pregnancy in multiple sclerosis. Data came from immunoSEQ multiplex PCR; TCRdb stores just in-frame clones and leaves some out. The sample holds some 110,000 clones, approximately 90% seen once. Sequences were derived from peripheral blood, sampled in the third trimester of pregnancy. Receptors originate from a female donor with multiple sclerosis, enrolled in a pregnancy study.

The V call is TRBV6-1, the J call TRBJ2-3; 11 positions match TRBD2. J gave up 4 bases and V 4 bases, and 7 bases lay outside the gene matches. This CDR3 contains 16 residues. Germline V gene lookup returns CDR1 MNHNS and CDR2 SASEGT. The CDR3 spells CASSATSGRAADTQYF. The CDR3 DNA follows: TGTGCCAGCAGTGCCACTAGCGGGAGAGCGGCAGATACGCAGTATTTT.

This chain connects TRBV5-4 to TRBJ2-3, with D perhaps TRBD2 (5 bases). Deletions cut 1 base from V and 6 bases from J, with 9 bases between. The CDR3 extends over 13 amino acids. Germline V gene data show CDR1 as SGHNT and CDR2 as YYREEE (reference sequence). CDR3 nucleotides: TGTGCCAGCAGCTTGTCGAGGGTCGATACGCAGTATTTT. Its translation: CASSLSRVDTQYF.

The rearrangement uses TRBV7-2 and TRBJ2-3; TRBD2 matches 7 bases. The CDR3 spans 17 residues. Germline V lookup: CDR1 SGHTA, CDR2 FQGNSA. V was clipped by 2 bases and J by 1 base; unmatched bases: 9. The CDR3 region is CASSLIGGTPGTDTQYF. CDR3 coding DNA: TGTGCCAGCAGCTTAATCGGGGGGACCCCCGGCACAGATACGCAGTATTTT.

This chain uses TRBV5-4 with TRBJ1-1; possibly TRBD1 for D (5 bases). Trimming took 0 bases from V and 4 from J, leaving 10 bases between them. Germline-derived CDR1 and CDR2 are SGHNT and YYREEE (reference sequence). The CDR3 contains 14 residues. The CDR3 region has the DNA TGTGCCAGCAGCTTGGTGGGGGGGAGCACTGAAGCTTTCTTT. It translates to CASSLVGGSTEAFF.

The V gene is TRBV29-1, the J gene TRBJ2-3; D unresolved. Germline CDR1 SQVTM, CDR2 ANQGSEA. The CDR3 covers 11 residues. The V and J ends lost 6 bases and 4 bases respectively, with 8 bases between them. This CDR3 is CSVRQADTQYF. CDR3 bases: TGCAGCGTCCGACAAGCAGATACGCAGTATTTT.

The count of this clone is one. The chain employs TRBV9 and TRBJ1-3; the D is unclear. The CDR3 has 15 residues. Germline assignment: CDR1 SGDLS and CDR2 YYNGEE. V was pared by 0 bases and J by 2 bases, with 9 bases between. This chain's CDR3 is CASSVAGQPGNTIYF. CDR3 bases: TGTGCCAGCAGCGTAGCAGGCCAGCCTGGAAACACCATATATTTT.

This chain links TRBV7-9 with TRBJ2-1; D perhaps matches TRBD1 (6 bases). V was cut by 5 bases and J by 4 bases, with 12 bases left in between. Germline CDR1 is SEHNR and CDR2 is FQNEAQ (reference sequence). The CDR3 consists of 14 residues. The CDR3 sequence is CASSSGQTYNEQFF. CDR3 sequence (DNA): TGTGCCAGCAGCAGTGGACAGACTTACAATGAGCAGTTCTTC.

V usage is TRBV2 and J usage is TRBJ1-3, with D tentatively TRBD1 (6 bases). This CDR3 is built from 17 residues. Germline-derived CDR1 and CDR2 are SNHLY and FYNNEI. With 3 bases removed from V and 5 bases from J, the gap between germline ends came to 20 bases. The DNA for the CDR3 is TGTGCCAGCAGTGACAGGGGCGGACTTGGATTTCGAAACACCATATATTTT. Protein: CASSDRGGLGFRNTIYF.

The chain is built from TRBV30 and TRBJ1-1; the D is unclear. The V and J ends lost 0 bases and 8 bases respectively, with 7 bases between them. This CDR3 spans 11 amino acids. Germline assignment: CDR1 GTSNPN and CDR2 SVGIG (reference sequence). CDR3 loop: CAWSVKLEAFF. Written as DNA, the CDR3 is TGTGCCTGGAGTGTCAAACTCGAAGCTTTCTTT.